The rows below give T cell receptor beta chains drawn from one sample of a study of cytotoxic CD8 clonotypes in ibrutinib-treated CLL. TCRdb's table, derived via immunoSEQ multiplex PCR, lists solely in-frame clones and lacks some. The table has about 310,000 clones, roughly 85% seen once. Material: PBMCs, obtained before ibrutinib treatment. Receptors originate from a human donor with chronic lymphocytic leukemia. Each CDR3 is given with its conserved first and last residue. Fields, in order: V gene, D gene, J gene, CDR3 DNA, CDR3 protein. The D gene is left open where the match is weak.

TRBV6-1	TRBD1	TRBJ2-1	TGTGCCAGCAGCCTCGACAGGGACTCCTACAATGAGCAGTTCTTC	CASSLDRDSYNEQFF
TRBV19	-	TRBJ1-2	TGTGCCAGTAGTAGCCAGGGTGGTGGCTACACCTTC	CASSSQGGGYTF
TRBV5-1	-	TRBJ2-6	TGCGCCAGCTCCATCGTCCTCTCTGGGGCCAACGTCCTGACTTTC	CASSIVLSGANVLTF
TRBV6-6	-	TRBJ2-3	TGTGCCAGCAGGACTACTAGCACAGATACGCAGTATTTT	CASRTTSTDTQYF
TRBV5-1	TRBD2	TRBJ2-1	TGCGCCAGCAGCCTAGCGGAGTCCTACAATGAGCAGTTCTTC	CASSLAESYNEQFF
TRBV15	TRBD2	TRBJ2-2	TGTGCCACCGGAGCGGGAGGGATGGTCGGGGAGCTGTTTTTT	CATGAGGMVGELFF
TRBV5-8	TRBD2	TRBJ2-3	TGTGCCAGCTGCGTGGGACTAGTGGGCACAGATACGCAGTATTTT	CASCVGLVGTDTQYF
TRBV28	-	TRBJ2-3	TGTGCCAGCAGTTTAAGTGGGGTAGATACGCAGTATTTT	CASSLSGVDTQYF
TRBV5-1	-	TRBJ2-7	TGCGCCAGCAGCTTCTCCAGCGGGTTCTACGAGCAGTACTTC	CASSFSSGFYEQYF
TRBV5-1	TRBD2	TRBJ2-2	TGCGCCAGCATCCCGACTAGCGGGAGTCACGGGGAGCTGTTTTTT	CASIPTSGSHGELFF
TRBV5-6	-	TRBJ2-6	TGTGCCAGCAGCGTAACTGGGGCCAACGTCCTGACTTTC	CASSVTGANVLTF
TRBV4-3	-	TRBJ2-7	TGCGCCAGCAGCCAAGCTTTTAGGGGACCCTACGAGCAGTACTTC	CASSQAFRGPYEQYF
TRBV7-2	-	TRBJ2-3	TGTGCCAGCAGCTTAGGGGGGAAGATGTGGAGGAGCACAGATACGCAGTATTTT	CASSLGGKMWRSTDTQYF
TRBV2	TRBD1	TRBJ1-4	TGTGCCAGCAGTGTGACAGGGAATGAAAAACTGTTTTTT	CASSVTGNEKLFF
TRBV4-1	TRBD1	TRBJ1-5	TGCGCCAGCAGCCAAGATAAAGGGACAGGGGGAGATCAGCCCCAGCATTTT	CASSQDKGTGGDQPQHF
TRBV25-1	TRBD1	TRBJ2-1	TGTGCCAGCAGTGGGTTAGGACAGGGTTCGGGGATATACAATGAGCAGTTCTTC	CASSGLGQGSGIYNEQFF